This T cell receptor beta chain was captured by sequencing in a study of radiation and T cells in renal cell carcinoma. On the study more broadly: Nephrectomy followed 15 Gy stereotactic body radiation by 4 weeks.

Notes on this clone: The antigen remains unidentified.

The time point here: baseline pretreatment blood. Treatment defined: 15 Gy SBRT to primary tumor, nephrectomy 4 weeks later. Blood was sampled at baseline, 2 weeks and 4 weeks after SBRT. This renal cell carcinoma was of the clear cell type. This CDR3 region has 14 residues. CDR1 MNHNY and CDR2 SVGAGI come from the germline V gene (reference sequence). Between the trimmed V and J ends, which lost 0 bases and 3 bases, there was a span of 6 bases. The repertoire was sequenced with immunoSEQ multiplex PCR; TCRdb's copy has only in-frame clones and lacks some. In the table there are 100,000 to 150,000 clones, around 80% of which are singletons. Overall study results and limits: Top tumor clonotypes rose in blood 2 weeks post-radiation, then contracted.

The material was blood, obtained from a patient whose treatment included radiotherapy and nephrectomy. The TCR comes from a woman aged 55-70 years with renal cell carcinoma. The J gene is TRBJ2-1, the V gene TRBV6-6; the D is unclear. CDR3 coding DNA: TGTGCCAGCAGTTACTCGAGGATCTACAATGAGCAGTTCTTC. Its translation: CASSYSRIYNEQFF.